This TCR beta chain derives from a study of cytomegalovirus exposure and HLA in healthy donors (dated by TCRdb to 2016 to 2017). Looking at the study overall: An earlier analysis of under 600 of the donors reported more than 250 Gb of sequence data and roughly 100 million unique TCR beta sequences from some 180 million T cells. An early release covering around 630 HLA-typed donors comprised about 300 gigabases of sequencing data and tens of millions of unique TCR sequences. Of the roughly 400 genotyped donors, 81% fell in the genetic ancestry cluster associated with self-reported Caucasian donors. The study aimed to test whether cataloging public T cell receptors could reveal signatures of past pathogen exposure. The study profiled the T cell repertoires of 550 to 700 subjects by immunosequencing and related them to cytomegalovirus serostatus. Besides the first cohort of around 670 subjects, a separate validation cohort made up of over a hundred different subjects was used. The study combined high-throughput TCR immunosequencing, statistical association of individual TCRs with disease status, and machine learning to predict cytomegalovirus infection status. A later analysis re-examined previously published TCR beta repertoires from more than 600 donors and added high-resolution HLA genotyping to investigate patterns of TCR occurrence. Rather than drawing on any new phenotypic data, the later analysis identified candidate immune exposures from TCR beta sequences and the way those sequences occurred across donors. In an earlier analysis of a few hundred of the donors, high-throughput TCR beta sequencing was used to judge whether each TCR beta V gene segment behaved as functional or pseudogenic. Donor age, sex, ethnicity and CMV serostatus were compiled alongside the repertoire data. Genome-wide SNP genotypes for about three fifths of the roughly 700 donors were used in a later genetic analysis, which treated that subset as a discovery cohort. All discovery cohort repertoires had been generated on a single sequencing platform. HLA typing included class I and class II loci at four-digit resolution. Typing coverage differed by locus: A, B, C, DRB1 and DQB1 were typed in about 620-640 donors, DQA1 in 522, DPA1 in some 610, and DPB1 in roughly 450. Four to six DR-DQ haplotypes were handled as single units for association and clustering, since linkage in the cohort was strong. Among over 350 genotyped donors of the cohort, an average of approximately 240,000 unique TCR beta nucleotide sequences were sequenced per donor, about a sixth of them non-productive. Summary of the overall study and its limitations: Most CMV-associated TCR beta chains appeared to be HLA-restricted in a later analysis, and the HLA associations seemed to be driven largely by CMV exposure. In an earlier analysis of some 640 of the donors, most TCR beta V segments were observed in productive rearrangements about 87% or about 30% of the time, broadly matching IMGT annotations. Three of the identified cytomegalovirus-associated TCR beta chains were confirmed in vitro to be specific for cytomegalovirus antigens. It was suggested by the authors that the approach could potentially be generalized to other disease states and immunological phenotypes. A further reported finding was that TCR beta sequences accurately predicted the HLA-A and HLA-B alleles for most subjects in the first cohort. The earlier analysis of 450 to 700 of the donors excluded roughly 17 rarely observed V segments, including chromosome 9 orphons, because counts were too low. Linkage disequilibrium might explain the correlated functional status among segregating V segments, but an unknown experimental factor could not be excluded. A later analysis found that HLA-associated TCR beta chains were more clonally expanded and had lower generation probabilities than equally common non-associated chains. V-gene and J-gene trimming of TCR beta chains was associated with a missense DCLRE1C variant in a later genetic analysis, and the association was replicated in an independent cohort. Because HLA typing was missing for some donors at each locus, association tests included only the typed subset. The classifier was reported to diagnose cytomegalovirus status with high specificity and sensitivity in both the original and validation cohorts. The study gave a list of 150 to 200 TCR beta chains associated with cytomegalovirus. In a later genetic analysis, fewer N-insertions in productive TCRs were reported among donors in an Asian-associated ancestry cluster than the roughly 640-donor mean. A later analysis reported that several top co-occurrence clusters appeared linked to parvovirus B19, influenza, CMV and Epstein-Barr virus. Most TCR sequences were seen in very few donors, while some public TCRs were found in many individuals. Assigning TCR associations to individual alleles was difficult when HLA alleles, especially DR and DQ, strongly co-occurred. A later analysis associated 15,000 or so TCR beta sequences with specific HLA alleles at a false discovery rate of 0.05. The 87-base-pair reads could not distinguish some IMGT-functional V segments, including TRBV6-2 and TRBV6-3, so those segments were excluded. The only immune exposure information available for the cohort was CMV serostatus. A later analysis found that TCR association rates varied across HLA loci, with DRB1 alleles showing the most associated TCRs and HLA-C alleles the fewest. A cluster of highly shared sequence variants was judged likely to be a technical artifact of the sequencing pipeline. Presence/absence analyses assumed roughly uniform sequencing depth across donors, an assumption that may not hold. The cohort was sequenced for TCR beta chains only, and without alpha or paired-chain data the features that could be detected were limited.

In total, approximately 610 healthy bone marrow donors made up the cohort. All cohort members were sampled while nominally healthy, although unrecorded immune exposures were likely present. The donor tested CMV seronegative and was one of the 352 seronegative cohort members. Every donor gave a peripheral blood sample, and the peripheral blood mononuclear cells from that sample were used for TCR beta sequencing. Genomic DNA extraction from the blood cell samples was performed with the Qiagen DNeasy Blood Extraction Kit. Receptor amplification or capture employed the immunoSEQ multiplex PCR assay. The multiplex PCR relied on a mix of 60 forward primers for TCR Vbeta segments and 13 reverse primers for TCR Jbeta segments. A multiplex PCR assay on genomic DNA amplified the CDR3 region of rearranged TCR beta genes. The Illumina HiSeq System was used to sequence the amplified TCR beta libraries as 87-base-pair reads. As for how the authors treated the data: Across the roughly 700 repertoires, a later analysis counted approximately 75 million unique TCR beta chains, roughly 11 million of which were shared by at least two donors. A nearest-neighbor algorithm error-corrected the raw reads and collapsed the reads into unique sequences, merging closely related sequences to remove PCR and sequencing errors. To assign V, D and J gene segments, CDR3 sequences were aligned to IMGT reference sequences. For a sequence to be retained, at least a six-nucleotide match to both a V gene segment and a J gene segment was required. A rearrangement counted as productive if the CDR3 had no stop codons and remained in frame with V and J, and every other rearrangement counted as non-productive. Following IMGT convention, CDR3 was defined as the stretch from the second conserved V-encoded cysteine to the conserved J-encoded phenylalanine. The earlier analysis of about 620 of the donors excluded sequences that lacked an unambiguous match to a single V gene segment. In an earlier analysis of 587 of the donors, V segments were called functional above 56.7% productive rearrangements and were called segregating when the between-donor standard deviation exceeded 5%. A statistical classification framework was built for diagnosing cytomegalovirus status from the catalog of TCR beta chain sequences. In a later analysis, TCR nucleotide sequences were compared against IMGT/GENE-DB human TR gene sequences so that V and J genes could be assigned. Using the TCRdist pipeline, a later analysis assigned CDR3 sequences along with most-parsimonious VDJ recombination scenarios. In a later analysis, each TCR beta chain was defined by its CDR3 amino acid sequence together with its V-gene family, and reads lacking a unique V-gene family were excluded. In a later analysis, some 600 highly shared, low-generation-probability nucleotide sequences were removed to address suspected cross-contamination and a sequencing artifact. In a later analysis, a clonal expansion index for each public chain was calculated from normalized within-repertoire ranks of inferred template counts. In a later analysis, generation probabilities were computed using a VDJ recombination model fitted to out-of-frame rearrangements, and the results were checked against IGoR. In a later analysis, hypergeometric tests were used to score TCR-TCR, TCR-HLA and TCR-CMV co-occurrence, with a repertoire-size bias correction applied to TCR pairs. A later analysis estimated false discovery rates by permuting HLA or CMV assignments 20 times. A later analysis grouped co-occurring TCRs with DBSCAN, adding TCRdist sequence similarity when clustering within HLA-allele-positive subsets. Repertoires with fewer than 30,000 or more than 120,000 public chains, plus five repertoires with anomalous nucleotide sharing, were excluded from co-occurrence clustering. As stored in TCRdb, this immuneACCESS dataset retains in-frame rearrangements with V and J assigned. A fraction of the clones does not appear; measured against another copy, unresolved V genes explain less than half of the discrepancy, and the remainder lacks a known reason. The V and J calls and clone size were taken over from that table, and D and trimming were inferred from the DNA. The table for this sample lists some 130,000 clones; 60% to 85% of them were counted only once. 1.1% to 1.5% of the sample is taken by the ten largest.

The junction shows trimming of 7 bases on V and 4 bases on J, and the gene matches do not reach 7 bases of it. The CDR3 runs 14 residues from the cysteine to the phenylalanine. CDR3 DNA is the only sequence kept; it has 42 bases, read in frame from the first base. Per the germline V gene, SNHLY is the CDR1 and FYNNEI is the CDR2. Turning to this clone: This clone's antigen is unknown. No base qualities exist here, and no much larger clone lies one base off it.

This sequence originates from a woman aged 40 to 50 in good health and CMV-seronegative. The chain is made from TRBV2 and TRBJ2-1, with 7 bases matching TRBD1. The sequenced sample was PBMCs. The nucleotide sequence reads TGTGCCAGCATGGGACAGACCCTGTACAATGAGCAGTTCTTC. This codes for CASMGQTLYNEQFF.